The next 30 T cell receptor beta chains were all read from a single sample in a study of technical replicates of blood from several donors. TCRdb's copy holds only in-frame clones and misses some; the assay was immunoSEQ multiplex PCR. The sample shows some 89,000 clones, about 95% of them seen only once. The sample was T cells isolated from PBMCs. Source of these receptors: a human donor in good health.

The chain is built from TRBV15 and TRBJ1-2; D might be TRBD1 (5 bases). Germline lookup yields CDR1 LNHNV and CDR2 YYDKDF (reference sequence). This CDR3 contains 14 residues. Trimming took off 3 bases at V and 0 bases at J, with 8 bases between the two ends. The CDR3 coding sequence is TGTGCCACCAGCAGGCTGACAGCTAACTATGGCTACACCTTC. Protein product: CATSRLTANYGYTF. The full variable domain, with the rest looked up from reference TRBV15 and TRBJ1-2, is DAMVIQNPRYQVTQFGKPVTLSCSQTLNHNVMYWYQQKSSQAPKLLFHYYDKDFNNEADTPDNFQSRRPNTSFCFLDIRSPGLGDTAMYLCATSRLTANYGYTFGSGTRLTVV.

CDR3 DNA sequence: TGTGCCAGTAGTCTAGGACTAGCGGCCGAGCAGTACTTC. Translation gives CASSLGLAAEQYF. This chain uses TRBV19 with TRBJ2-7; 10 positions match TRBD2. The germline CDR1 and CDR2 sequences are LNHDA and SQIVND (reference sequence). V lost 5 bases, J lost 6 bases, and 4 bases stayed unmatched. The CDR3 consists of 13 residues.

This chain joins TRBV29-1 and TRBJ2-1, with D uncertain. The CDR3 has 9 amino acids. V dropped 6 bases and J dropped 8 bases, with 5 bases sitting between them. The germline CDR1 and CDR2 sequences are SQVTM and ANQGSEA. The CDR3 DNA reads TGCAGCGTGAGTGATGAGCAGTTCTTC. Protein: CSVSDEQFF.

This rearrangement joins TRBV19 to TRBJ1-5, with 11 bases that match TRBD1. V shed 3 bases, J shed 5 bases, and the junction held 6 bases outside the gene matches. Germline lookup yields CDR1 LNHDA and CDR2 SQIVND (reference sequence). CDR3 length: 16 residues. In DNA form, the CDR3 reads TGTGCCAGTAGTATTGTACCGGGACAGGGGGATCAGCCCCAGCATTTT. This encodes CASSIVPGQGDQPQHF.

The rearrangement uses TRBV6-5 and TRBJ1-1, with D unclear. Per germline, CDR1 MNHEY and CDR2 SVGAGI. V was cut by 4 bases and J by 8 bases, with 8 bases left in between. The CDR3 has 11 residues. The CDR3 region is CASSSRGEAFF. CDR3 nucleotides: TGTGCCAGCAGTTCACGAGGGGAAGCTTTCTTT.

In DNA, the CDR3 is TGTGCCAGCCGATTACAGGGCTTGGATCAGCCCCAGCATTTT. Its translation is CASRLQGLDQPQHF. The V and J genes are TRBV18 and TRBJ1-5; maybe TRBD1 (6 bases). This CDR3 has 14 residues. CDR1 is KGHSH and CDR2 is LQKENI in the germline V gene. The V end was cut by 8 bases, the J end by 5 bases, with 16 bases between.

The chain combines TRBV25-1 with TRBJ2-1, with D perhaps TRBD2 (6 bases). Trimming pared 4 bases from V and 4 bases from J, leaving 14 bases between. This CDR3 has 15 residues. The germline gives CDR1 MGHDK, CDR2 SYGVNS. This CDR3 reads CASSGGASFYNEQFF. CDR3 in DNA: TGTGCCAGCAGTGGCGGGGCTAGCTTTTACAATGAGCAGTTCTTC.

The chain couples TRBV7-2 to TRBJ1-5; D remains unclear. Germline loops: CDR1 SGHTA, CDR2 FQGNSA. This CDR3 comprises 13 residues. Trimming stripped 2 bases from V and 7 bases from J, with 9 bases between. CDR3 in amino acids: CASSLIKQQPQHF. The CDR3 DNA follows: TGTGCCAGCAGCTTAATCAAACAGCAGCCCCAGCATTTT.

V is TRBV27 and J is TRBJ2-3, with 7 bases aligning to TRBD2. Losses at the gene ends were 3 bases for V and 5 bases for J; bases not matched to a gene: 8. Germline V CDR1 and CDR2: MNHEY, SMNVEV (reference sequence). The CDR3 totals 15 residues. The CDR3 region has the DNA TGTGCCAGCAGTTTCTGGCGGGAGCTCGGAGATACGCAGTATTTT. This encodes CASSFWRELGDTQYF.

The rearrangement links TRBV13 to TRBJ2-3, with D maybe TRBD2 (6 bases). Looked up from germline, CDR1 is PRHDT and CDR2 is FYEKMQ (reference sequence). V was cut by 2 bases and J by 5 bases, with 11 bases left in between. CDR3 length equals 14 residues. The CDR3: CASSLIPGEDTQYF. The CDR3 bases are TGTGCCAGCAGCTTAATCCCGGGGGAAGATACGCAGTATTTT. Based on the CDR3 plus reference TRBV13 and TRBJ2-3, the full variable domain is AAGVIQSPRHLIKEKRETATLKCYPIPRHDTVYWYQQGPGQDPQFLISFYEKMQSDKGSIPDRFSAQQFSDYHSELNMSSLELGDSALYFCASSLIPGEDTQYFGPGTRLTVL.

CDR3 nucleotide sequence: TGCGCCAGCAGCCTCTATAATTTGGAGACCCAGTACTTC. This codes for CASSLYNLETQYF. This chain links TRBV5-1 with TRBJ2-5; no reliable D call. The CDR3 length is 13 residues. V shed 4 bases and J shed 5 bases, with 12 bases lying between them. The germline gives CDR1 SGHRS, CDR2 YFSETQ.

This chain joins TRBV14 and TRBJ2-5, with unresolved D. Trimming shortened V by 1 base and J by 4 bases, and 10 bases separated the two germline ends. Germline V lookup: CDR1 SGHDN, CDR2 FVKESK. The CDR3 is made up of 14 amino acids. CDR3 nucleotide sequence: TGTGCCAGCAGCCAAGCCCTGTCTTCAGAGACCCAGTACTTC. It translates to CASSQALSSETQYF.

The V and J genes are TRBV7-8 and TRBJ2-1; D may be TRBD1 (6 bases). CDR3 length: 12 residues. V lost 8 bases to trimming and J lost 8 bases, with 13 bases between them. Per germline, CDR1 SGHVS and CDR2 FQNEAQ. The CDR3 bases are TGTGCCAGCGGTAGACAGGCCCATGAGCAGTTCTTC. Its protein is CASGRQAHEQFF.

This clone was counted once. The rearrangement uses TRBV4-3 and TRBJ1-4; the D is unclear. V was pared by 0 bases and J by 5 bases, with 13 bases between. The CDR3 is 16 amino acids. Germline V gene lookup returns CDR1 LGHNA and CDR2 YSLEER. The CDR3 here is CASSQEVWELNEKLFF. The CDR3 DNA follows: TGCGCCAGCAGCCAAGAAGTATGGGAGTTAAATGAAAAACTGTTTTTT.

In nucleotides, the CDR3 is TGTGCCAGCAGCCTAAGACAGGAGGCCTCCGGGGAGCTGTTTTTT. Translation: CASSLRQEASGELFF. The chain uses TRBV7-9 and TRBJ2-2, with D possibly matching TRBD1 (6 bases). This CDR3 spans 15 amino acids. Germline values: CDR1 SEHNR, CDR2 FQNEAQ (reference sequence). The V gene lost 5 bases and the J gene lost 6 bases, with 16 bases spanning the gap.

Only one count was recorded for this clone. The J gene is TRBJ2-7, the V gene TRBV7-9, with 9 bases that match TRBD1. The ends lost 1 base at V and 7 bases at J; junction bases unmatched: 5. The CDR3 has 14 amino acids. Germline assignment: CDR1 SEHNR and CDR2 FQNEAQ (reference sequence). The CDR3 reads CASSLGQGVWEQYF. The CDR3 nucleotides are TGTGCCAGCAGCTTAGGACAGGGGGTTTGGGAGCAGTACTTC. Using reference TRBV7-9 and TRBJ2-7 for the parts outside the CDR3, the full variable domain is DTGVSQNPRHKITKRGQNVTFRCDPISEHNRLYWYRQTLGQGPEFLTYFQNEAQLEKSRLLSDRFSAERPKGSFSTLEIQRTEQGDSAMYLCASSLGQGVWEQYFGPGTRLTVT.

The chain joins TRBV6-1 to TRBJ2-4; the D gene is possibly TRBD1 (5 bases). The CDR3 sequence is 16 residues long. Trimming shortened V by 2 bases and J by 0 bases, and 11 bases separated the two germline ends. The germline V gene has CDR1 MNHNS and CDR2 SASEGT. CDR3 protein: CASSESPGQAKNIQYF. The CDR3 nucleotides read TGTGCCAGCAGTGAATCTCCAGGGCAAGCCAAAAACATTCAGTACTTC.

The chain joins TRBV27 to TRBJ1-1; 10 bases line up with TRBD1. The CDR3 has 14 amino acids. J was trimmed by 3 bases and V by 5 bases; bases with no gene match: 3. CDR1 is MNHEY and CDR2 is SMNVEV in the germline V gene (reference sequence). The CDR3 loop reads CASSTGQGHTEAFF. As DNA, the CDR3 is TGTGCCAGCAGTACGGGACAGGGGCACACTGAAGCTTTCTTT.

The chain recombines TRBV27 with TRBJ2-3, with a tentative D call TRBD2 (6 bases). CDR3 size: 15 residues. Germline-derived CDR1 and CDR2 are MNHEY and SMNVEV (reference sequence). Trimming took 3 bases from V and 6 from J, leaving 16 bases between them. The CDR3 spells CASSFTSSLGDTQYF. Written as DNA, the CDR3 is TGTGCCAGCAGTTTTACTAGCTCCCTCGGCGATACGCAGTATTTT.

This sequence joins TRBV5-1 and TRBJ2-5, with TRBD2 matching over 10 bases. J lost 4 bases, V lost 0 bases, and 6 bases had no gene match. Germline V gives CDR1 SGHRS, CDR2 YFSETQ. The CDR3 extends over 16 amino acids. CDR3 DNA: TGCGCCAGCAGCTTGGAATCTAGCGGGAGTACAGAGACCCAGTACTTC. Amino acids: CASSLESSGSTETQYF.

The chain employs TRBV30 and TRBJ1-3; weak D call: TRBD1 (5 bases). The CDR3 sequence is 16 residues long. Germline V CDR1 and CDR2: GTSNPN, SVGIG (reference sequence). V dropped 2 bases and J dropped 6 bases, with 20 bases sitting between them. As DNA, the CDR3 is TGTGCCTGGAGTCTAGGGGCAGCCTCATACCAAAACACCATATATTTT. Protein sequence: CAWSLGAASYQNTIYF.

The chain carries TRBV27 and TRBJ1-1; D ambiguous. The CDR3 loop spans 12 amino acids. Looked up from germline, CDR1 is MNHEY and CDR2 is SMNVEV (reference sequence). Between the trimmed V and J ends, which lost 4 bases and 5 bases, there was a span of 8 bases. CDR3 loop: CASSSLGTEAFF. CDR3 nucleotide sequence: TGTGCCAGCAGTTCACTCGGTACTGAAGCTTTCTTT.

The rearrangement joins TRBV6-5 to TRBJ2-7, with TRBD2 matching over 10 bases. Losses at the gene ends were 7 bases for V and 1 base for J; bases not matched to a gene: 4. The CDR3 totals 14 residues. Germline CDR1 and CDR2: MNHEY and SVGAGI. CDR3 coding DNA: TGTGCCAGCACCCCAGCGGGAGGGTCCTACGAGCAGTACTTC. Encoded protein: CASTPAGGSYEQYF.

The CDR3 reads CASSIRDSNQPQHF. The CDR3 bases are TGTGCCAGTAGTATCCGGGACAGTAATCAGCCCCAGCATTTT. The rearrangement joins TRBV19 to TRBJ1-5; 7 bases align to TRBD1. The CDR3 length is 14 residues. V shed 3 bases, J shed 4 bases, and the junction held 3 bases outside the gene matches. Germline-derived CDR1 and CDR2 are LNHDA and SQIVND (reference sequence).

The chain couples TRBV10-3 to TRBJ2-5; D is perhaps TRBD2 (5 bases). V gave up 2 bases and J gave up 4 bases, with 8 bases separating them. This CDR3 region has 13 residues. Germline V CDR1 and CDR2: ENHRY, SYGVKD. The CDR3 DNA reads TGTGCCATCAGTGAGGTCAGCGGAGAGACCCAGTACTTC. Its translation is CAISEVSGETQYF.

The rearrangement joins TRBV4-2 to TRBJ1-2, with D tentatively TRBD1 (5 bases). Germline CDR1 reads LGHNA; CDR2 reads YNFKEQ. The CDR3 consists of 17 residues. Trimming took off 0 bases at V and 8 bases at J, with 22 bases between the two ends. The CDR3 loop is CASSQELRQGGKGGYTF. CDR3 nucleotides: TGTGCCAGCAGCCAAGAACTGAGGCAGGGTGGGAAGGGGGGCTACACCTTC.

The chain is built from TRBV7-8 and TRBJ2-1; 9 bases map to TRBD2. The V gene's germline CDR1 is SGHVS and CDR2 FQNEAQ. The trim removed 1 base at V and 8 bases at J, leaving 6 bases unmatched. This CDR3 contains 15 residues. For the CDR3, the DNA is TGTGCCAGCAGCTTAGGGGGACTAGCTTTCCATGAGCAGTTCTTC. Amino acid sequence: CASSLGGLAFHEQFF.

The chain carries TRBV27 and TRBJ2-7, with 7 bases that match TRBD1. The CDR3 sequence is 14 residues long. The germline V gene encodes CDR1 MNHEY and CDR2 SMNVEV (reference sequence). Germline trimming cut 3 bases from V and 2 bases from J; bases unmatched to any gene: 4. CDR3 DNA: TGTGCCAGCAGTTTGACAGGGACCCCCTACGAGCAGTACTTC. It codes for CASSLTGTPYEQYF.

V gene TRBV7-8 combines with J gene TRBJ2-1, with a tentative D call TRBD2 (5 bases). The V end lost 5 bases, the J end lost 10 bases, and 21 bases lay between the germline ends. CDR1 SGHVS and CDR2 FQNEAQ come from the germline V gene. The CDR3 covers 15 residues. CDR3 loop: CASSAAGTPIEEQFF. CDR3 DNA: TGTGCCAGCAGCGCGGCGGGTACCCCGATCGAGGAGCAGTTCTTC.

This chain connects TRBV4-1 to TRBJ2-3, with 10 nucleotides matching TRBD2. V was pared by 1 base and J by 4 bases, with 2 bases of the junction left unmatched. The CDR3 consists of 15 residues. CDR1 MGHRA and CDR2 YSYEKL come from the germline V gene. DNA of the CDR3: TGCGCCAGCAGCCAAGTTGGGACTAGCGCAGATACGCAGTATTTT. Translation: CASSQVGTSADTQYF.